This T cell receptor (beta chain) was recorded in a study of blood T cell repertoires in COVID-19. Assay used: immunoSEQ multiplex PCR; TCRdb lists only in-frame clones, some missing. The sample shows under 200,000 clones, 90% of them seen only once. CDR3 length: 15 residues. CDR1 LNHDA and CDR2 SQIVND come from the germline V gene (reference sequence). V lost 5 bases, J lost 7 bases, and 7 bases stayed unmatched. The sequenced sample was peripheral blood. The sequence was obtained from a man in his fifties with acute or convalescent COVID-19. This chain uses TRBV19 with TRBJ1-5; the match to TRBD1 covers 11 bases. The CDR3: CASSGGTGGRQPQHF. The CDR3, as DNA: TGTGCCAGTAGTGGGGGGACAGGGGGGCGGCAGCCCCAGCATTTT.